This note documents a single TCR beta chain sequence. The CDR3 has 15 amino acids. Trimming at V came to 10 bases and at J to 1 base, leaving 12 bases not matched to a gene. The V gene's germline CDR1 is MNHNS and CDR2 SASEGT. This sample is part of a study of metastatic and nonmetastatic thyroid tumors. TCRdb recomputed clones from the PCR reads via MiXCR. Among roughly 34,000 clones listed, 15% were seen once. Prior to thyroid surgery, none of the patients had received any treatment. Source material: blood. The receptor's source is a male donor with papillary thyroid cancer or a benign thyroid nodule (not recorded which). Some clones in this sample may be carry-over from other donors' samples. The chain employs TRBV6-1 and TRBJ1-1, with 7 nucleotides matching TRBD1. CDR3 loop: CAITPWGQWNTEAFF. CDR3 coding DNA: TGTGCCATCACTCCATGGGGACAGTGGAACACTGAAGCTTTCTTT.